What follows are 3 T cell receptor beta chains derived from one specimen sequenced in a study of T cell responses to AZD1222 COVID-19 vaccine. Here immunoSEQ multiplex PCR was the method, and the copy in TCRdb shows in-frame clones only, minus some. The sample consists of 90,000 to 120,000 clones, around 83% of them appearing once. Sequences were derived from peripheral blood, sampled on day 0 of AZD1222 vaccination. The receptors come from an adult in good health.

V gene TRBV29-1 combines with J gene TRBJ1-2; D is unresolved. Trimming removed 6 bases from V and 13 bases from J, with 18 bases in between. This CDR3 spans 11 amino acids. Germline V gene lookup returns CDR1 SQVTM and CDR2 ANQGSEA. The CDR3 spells CSVMTDRISTF. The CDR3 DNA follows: TGCAGCGTCATGACCGATCGTATTAGCACCTTC.

This CDR3 reads CASSRSSGANTGELFF. CDR3 DNA: TGTGCCAGCAGTCGCTCCAGCGGGGCGAACACCGGGGAGCTGTTTTTT. The rearrangement uses TRBV6-2 or TRBV6-3 and TRBJ2-2, with TRBD2 matching over 7 bases. CDR1 is MNHEY, CDR2 SVGEGT, per germline. V lost 5 bases and J lost 0; bases outside the gene matches: 6. The CDR3 totals 16 residues.

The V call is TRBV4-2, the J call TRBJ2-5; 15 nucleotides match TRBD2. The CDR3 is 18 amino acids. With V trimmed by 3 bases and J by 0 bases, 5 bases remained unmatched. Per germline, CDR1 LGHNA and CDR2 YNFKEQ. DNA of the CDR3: TGTGCCAGCAGCCAGGGGACTAGCGGGGGGCCCAACCAAGAGACCCAGTACTTC. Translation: CASSQGTSGGPNQETQYF.